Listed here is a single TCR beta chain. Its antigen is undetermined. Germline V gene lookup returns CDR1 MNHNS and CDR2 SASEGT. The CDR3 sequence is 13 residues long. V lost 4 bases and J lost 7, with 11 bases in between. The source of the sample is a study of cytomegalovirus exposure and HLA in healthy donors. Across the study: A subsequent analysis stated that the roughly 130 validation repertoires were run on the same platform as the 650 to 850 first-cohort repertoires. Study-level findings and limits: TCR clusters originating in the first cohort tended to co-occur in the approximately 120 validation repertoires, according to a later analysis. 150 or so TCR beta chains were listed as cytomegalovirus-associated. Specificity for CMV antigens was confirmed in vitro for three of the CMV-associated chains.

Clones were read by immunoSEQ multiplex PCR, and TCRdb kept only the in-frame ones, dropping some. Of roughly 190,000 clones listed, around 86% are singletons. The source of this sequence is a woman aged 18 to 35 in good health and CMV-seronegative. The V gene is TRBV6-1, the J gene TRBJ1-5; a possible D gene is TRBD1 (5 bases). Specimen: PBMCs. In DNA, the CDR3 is TGTGCCAGCAGTGTCGGCTCAGGGCAGCCCCAGCATTTT. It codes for CASSVGSGQPQHF.